In this sample, the clone carrying this TCR beta chain turned up once. The target antigen is unknown. The record originates from a study of T cell repertoires in cytomegalovirus infection. TCRdb ran MiXCR on the reads and lists one entry per CDR3 protein. The sample yields roughly 87,000 distinct CDR3 sequences, 25% to 30% seen once. Trimming removed 5 bases at V and 3 bases at J, with 8 bases between. CDR3 size: 14 residues. Germline lookup yields CDR1 MNHNS and CDR2 SASEGT. This sequence originates from a human donor in good health (CMV status not recorded). Some clones in this sample may be carry-over from other donors' samples. This specimen was CD8+ T cells from cultured PBMCs, taken from culture after CMV antigen stimulation. The chain couples TRBV6-1 to TRBJ2-6; D not resolved. The CDR3 reads CASSYPDGANVLTF. The DNA for the CDR3 is TGTGCCAGCAGTTATCCGGATGGGGCCAACGTCCTGACTTTC.